The sequence of this T cell receptor beta chain was determined in a study of liver allograft versus peripheral blood T cells. In the study overall: Comparing T cell receptor repertoires in transplanted livers with those in recipients' peripheral blood was part of the design.

A remark on this clonotype: Its antigen is not known.

The V end lost 3 bases, the J end lost 4 bases, and 13 bases lay between the germline ends. The CDR3 extends over 14 amino acids. Whole-study findings and limits: As reported, T cell receptor repertoires inside liver allografts differed from those present in peripheral blood.

MiXCR was run by TCRdb on the reads, yielding one entry per CDR3 protein. The data contain about 8,400 distinct CDR3 sequences, roughly 17% of them singletons. This sequence joins TRBV12-3 or TRBV12-4 and TRBJ2-7; D possibly corresponds to TRBD2 (5 bases). This sequence was found in a human patient who had a liver transplant. Some of these T cells may belong to the graft donor. The CDR3 region is CASSLMGERYEQYF. For the CDR3, the DNA is TGTGCCAGCAGTTTGATGGGAGAGAGGTACGAGCAGTACTTC.